This TCR beta chain derives from a study of post-analysis software for immune sequencing data. Points from the study as a whole: TRBV5-6, TRBV5-1 and TRBV20-1 were among four or five TRBV segments more frequent in patients than controls.

cDNA libraries of TCR beta carried unique molecular identifiers. TCRdb itself ran the PCR reads through MiXCR, one entry per CDR3 protein. This sample has hundreds of thousands of distinct CDR3 sequences, with nearly 45% found just once. About this clonotype itself: Its antigen is not known.

In germline, CDR1 is SGHTA, CDR2 FQGNSA. The CDR3 totals 15 residues. V lost 5 bases to trimming and J lost 9 bases; unmatched junction nucleotides: 10. The TCR was taken from a girl between 10 and 17 years old with multiple sclerosis. The sequencing input was blood. This sequence joins TRBV7-2 and TRBJ2-1, with 10 bases fitting TRBD2. CDR3 sequence: CASSIKAGGPSEQFF. The CDR3 region has the DNA TGTGCCAGCAGCATTAAAGCGGGAGGGCCCTCTGAGCAGTTCTTC.